This section outlines one T cell receptor beta chain sequence together with its context. As yet, its antigen is unknown. CDR1 and CDR2 (germline): SGHAT, FQDESV (reference sequence). The germline V and J ends were trimmed by 3 bases and 2 bases, with 2 bases remaining between them. There are 12 residues in the CDR3. The data are from a study of T cells in localized non-small cell lung cancer. Points from the study as a whole: Uninvolved nearby lung showed the greatest T cell clonality, exceeding that found in tumor.

The method was immunoSEQ multiplex PCR; TCRdb's version includes in-frame clones alone and lacks a portion of them. The data contain 60,000 or so clones, roughly four fifths of them singletons. This sequence joins TRBV11-1 and TRBJ1-3; unclear D gene. Source: PBMCs, taken before any cancer treatment. The sequence derives from a man aged 35-69 years with stage II lung adenocarcinoma. As DNA, the CDR3 is TGTGCCAGCAGCTTGCCTGGAAACACCATATATTTT. It yields the protein CASSLPGNTIYF.